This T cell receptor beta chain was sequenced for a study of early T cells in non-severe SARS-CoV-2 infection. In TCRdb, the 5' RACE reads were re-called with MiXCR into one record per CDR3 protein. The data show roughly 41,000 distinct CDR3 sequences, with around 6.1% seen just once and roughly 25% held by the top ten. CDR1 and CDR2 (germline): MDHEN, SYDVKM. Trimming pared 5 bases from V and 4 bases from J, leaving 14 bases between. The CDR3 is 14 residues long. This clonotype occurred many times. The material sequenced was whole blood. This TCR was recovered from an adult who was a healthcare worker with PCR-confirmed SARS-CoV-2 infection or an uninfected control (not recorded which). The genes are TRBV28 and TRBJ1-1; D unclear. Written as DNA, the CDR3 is TGTGCCAGCAGTCTCAGAGGGCAAATCACTGAAGCTTTCTTT. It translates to CASSLRGQITEAFF.